The 11 T cell receptor beta chains below all came from one sample that was sequenced in a study of blood T cell repertoires in COVID-19. Clones were sequenced by immunoSEQ multiplex PCR, and TCRdb holds only the in-frame ones, with some missing. Of about 260,000 clones in the sample, 85% to 90% were seen once. Sequenced sample: PBMCs or T cells enriched from blood (not recorded which). These receptors were taken from a young woman who had recovered from COVID-19.

The chain is built from TRBV27 and TRBJ1-4; D might be TRBD1 (5 bases). Trimming left V 3 bases short and J 4 bases short, with 9 bases between. The germline V gene has CDR1 MNHEY and CDR2 SMNVEV (reference sequence). The CDR3 spans 14 residues. The chain's CDR3 is CASSLTVLNEKLFF. DNA of the CDR3: TGTGCCAGCAGTTTGACAGTGCTTAATGAAAAACTGTTTTTT.

The gene calls are TRBV9 and TRBJ2-5; 10 positions agree with TRBD2. Unmatched junction bases numbered 1, after V lost 1 base and J lost 4 bases. The CDR3 is 14 residues long. Germline lookup yields CDR1 SGDLS and CDR2 YYNGEE. CDR3 sequence: CASSVSGGGETQYF. CDR3 bases: TGTGCCAGCAGCGTAAGCGGGGGGGGAGAGACCCAGTACTTC.

The table lists this clone with a count of one. The J gene is TRBJ2-2, the V gene TRBV19; tentatively, D is TRBD1 (6 bases). Germline CDR1 reads LNHDA; CDR2 reads SQIVND (reference sequence). The CDR3 sequence is 14 residues long. V shed 4 bases and J shed 2 bases, with 8 bases lying between them. CDR3 amino acids: CASSRQANTGELFF. In nucleotides, the CDR3 is TGTGCCAGTAGTAGACAGGCTAACACCGGGGAGCTGTTTTTT.

J is TRBJ1-2 and V is TRBV19; 11 bases map to TRBD1. After removal of 5 bases from V and 4 bases from J, the junction contained 12 bases not matched to a gene. The CDR3 loop spans 17 amino acids. Germline V CDR1 and CDR2: LNHDA, SQIVND (reference sequence). CDR3 region: CASSSSTGTGGIYGYTF. CDR3 sequence (DNA): TGTGCCAGTAGTTCGAGTACCGGGACAGGGGGTATCTATGGCTACACCTTC.

This chain links TRBV27 with TRBJ1-4; D possibly corresponds to TRBD1 (5 bases). With 7 bases removed from V and 5 bases from J, the gap between germline ends came to 11 bases. Germline CDR1 reads MNHEY; CDR2 reads SMNVEV (reference sequence). The CDR3 spans 13 residues. The DNA for the CDR3 is TGTGCCAGCAAAACAGGATTGAATGAAAAACTGTTTTTT. Protein sequence: CASKTGLNEKLFF.

This sequence joins TRBV3-1 (or the pseudogene TRBV3-2) and TRBJ2-5; D possibly corresponds to TRBD2 (7 bases). The CDR3 is made up of 16 amino acids. Trimming cost V 4 bases and J 3 bases, with 18 bases left between them. The germline V gene encodes CDR1 LGHDT and CDR2 YNNKEL (reference sequence). The chain's CDR3 is CASSPPAAGAKETQYF. CDR3 coding DNA: TGTGCCAGCAGCCCCCCCGCCGCGGGGGCCAAAGAGACCCAGTACTTC.

The chain is built from TRBV5-1 and TRBJ1-2, with D tentatively TRBD1 (6 bases). V lost 4 bases and J 3 bases, leaving 13 bases between the germline ends. From germline, CDR1 is SGHRS and CDR2 YFSETQ. The CDR3 contains 14 residues. The CDR3 here is CASSPNRDYYGYTF. CDR3 sequence (DNA): TGCGCCAGCAGCCCGAACAGGGATTACTATGGCTACACCTTC.

The chain recombines TRBV6-1 with TRBJ1-2; D gene ambiguous. The CDR3 spans 14 residues. V was shortened by 3 bases and J by 3 bases, with 11 bases between the two germline ends. CDR1 MNHNS and CDR2 SASEGT come from the germline V gene. CDR3: CASSDIARDYGYTF. The CDR3 DNA follows: TGTGCCAGCAGTGATATAGCCAGAGACTATGGCTACACCTTC.

V usage is TRBV5-4 and J usage is TRBJ2-2; TRBD2 agrees at 12 bases. Looked up from germline, CDR1 is SGHNT and CDR2 is YYREEE (reference sequence). The CDR3 has 18 residues. V shed 0 bases, J shed 5 bases, and the junction held 8 bases outside the gene matches. This chain's CDR3 is CASSLALGGLAGTGELFF. The CDR3 DNA reads as TGTGCCAGCAGCTTGGCCCTGGGAGGACTAGCGGGGACCGGGGAGCTGTTTTTT.

This chain links TRBV12-5 with TRBJ1-5; 7 positions agree with TRBD1. The CDR3 has 17 amino acids. After removal of 1 base from V and 4 bases from J, the junction contained 10 bases not matched to a gene. The germline V gene encodes CDR1 LGHNT and CDR2 FRNRAP. The CDR3 here is CASGLGNFGTANQPQHF. CDR3 bases: TGTGCTAGTGGTTTGGGCAACTTCGGGACAGCGAATCAGCCCCAGCATTTT.

This chain links TRBV29-1 with TRBJ1-2; D not certain. V lost 0 bases and J lost 4, with 18 bases in between. Germline V CDR1 and CDR2: SQVTM, ANQGSEA. The CDR3 is made up of 16 amino acids. In DNA form, the CDR3 reads TGCAGCGTTGAAGATCAATCATCGGGAAAACTCTATGGCTACACCTTC. Its translation is CSVEDQSSGKLYGYTF.